The rows below give T cell receptor beta chains drawn from one sample of a study of PD-L1 blockade in urothelial cancer. The method was immunoSEQ multiplex PCR; TCRdb's version includes in-frame clones alone and lacks a portion of them. The data show 72,000 or so clones, roughly 90% seen once. Sequencing used PBMCs, obtained around atezolizumab (anti-PD-L1) treatment. The receptors were sampled from a man aged 60-69 years with urothelial cancer. The conserved cysteine and the conserved F or W are not part of the CDR3 here.

V	J	CDR3
TRBV11-2	TRBJ1-2	ASSLDDRPRYGYT
TRBV7-7	TRBJ2-5	ASSGGFQETQY
TRBV5-4	TRBJ2-1	ASSLQYYNEQF
TRBV7-2	TRBJ1-5	ATTGALSPQPQH
TRBV5-8	TRBJ1-5	ASSPSGSGLVDGNQPQH
TRBV7-9	TRBJ2-7	ASSLAGRTGAYEQY
TRBV30	TRBJ1-3	AWSSGTGAPFVSGNTIY
TRBV13	TRBJ2-7	ASSLQTGGYEQY
TRBV27	TRBJ2-7	ASSLQRGPSYEQY
TRBV7-3	TRBJ2-7	ASSQGVASYEQY